The sequence of this T cell receptor beta chain was determined in a study of patients and donors after allogeneic stem cell transplantation (dated by TCRdb to about 2020). The method behind the library was RT-PCR. These reads were obtained on a NextSeq 550. Clones were called with MiXCR by TCRdb after fastp trimmed the public reads at Q25, and only in-frame beta chains were retained. Each CDR3 protein appears once, grouped with its most common genes and DNA. This sample comprises tens of thousands of distinct CDR3 sequences, around 5% of them detected only once. The ten largest clones add up to 2% to 3% of the sample. This clonotype was recorded many times. Its antigen is not yet known. No much larger clone exists at a distance of one base, and base qualities are not known. V sheds 5 bases and J sheds 1 base, leaving 10 bases between their ends. CDR1 is given as DFQATT and CDR2 as SNEGSKA, both from the germline V gene (reference sequence). Taken from cysteine to phenylalanine, the CDR3 has 13 residues. The entry retains the CDR3 DNA only, 39 bases that are in frame from base 1.

This sequence originates from a human donor who was either an allogeneic HSCT recipient or a stem cell or donor lymphocyte infusion donor (not recorded which). It is not recorded whose cells these are; they may come from a transplant donor. Sequencing was performed on blood, either unsorted or a sorted T cell fraction (not recorded which). The chain links TRBV20-1 with TRBJ2-3, with TRBD1 perhaps the D gene, on 6 matching bases. The bases read TGCAGTGCTGAACGGACAGGCACAGATACGCAGTATTTT. This translates into CSAERTGTDTQYF.